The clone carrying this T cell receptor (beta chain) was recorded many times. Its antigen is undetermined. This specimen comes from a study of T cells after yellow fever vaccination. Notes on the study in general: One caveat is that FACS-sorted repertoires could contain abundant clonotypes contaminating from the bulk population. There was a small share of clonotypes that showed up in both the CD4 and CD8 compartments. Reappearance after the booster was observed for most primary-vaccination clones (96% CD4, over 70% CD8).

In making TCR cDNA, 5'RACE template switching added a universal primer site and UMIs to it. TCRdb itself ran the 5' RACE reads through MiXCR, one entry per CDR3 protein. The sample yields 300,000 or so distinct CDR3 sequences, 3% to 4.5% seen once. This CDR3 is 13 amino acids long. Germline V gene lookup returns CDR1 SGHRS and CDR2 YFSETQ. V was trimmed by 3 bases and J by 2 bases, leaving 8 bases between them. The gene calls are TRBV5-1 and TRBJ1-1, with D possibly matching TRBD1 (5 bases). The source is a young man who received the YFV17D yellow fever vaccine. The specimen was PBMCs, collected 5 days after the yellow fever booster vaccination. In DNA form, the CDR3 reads TGCGCCAGCAGCTGGGGGGATAACACTGAAGCTTTCTTT. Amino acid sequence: CASSWGDNTEAFF.